The source of this TCR beta chain is a study of regulatory T cells in long-lasting Graves disease (dated by TCRdb to the early 2020s). Notes on the research overall: Newly diagnosed Graves' disease patients had taken antithyroid drugs for less than 3 months. A total of roughly 35 samples underwent TCR sequencing, from some 13 patients with persistent Graves' disease and 20 or so patients with newly diagnosed Graves' disease. The study took place in China and was registered as a clinical trial. This study used TCR sequencing and RNA sequencing of peripheral blood to compare persistent Graves' disease patients against newly diagnosed Graves' disease patients.

Libraries were constructed by multiplex PCR. TCRdb names Illumina HiSeq 4000 as the instrument used. To build TCR beta libraries, CDR3 regions were amplified by Arm-PCR using iRepertoire HTBI primers. Before sequencing, the PCR products went through gel purification. The authors' pipeline ran thus. Across samples, around 58 TRBV and roughly 13 TRBJ segments were identified and used for gene usage analysis of CDR3 amino acid clonotypes. Filtered high-quality paired reads were merged into contigs using COPE and FqMerger. BLAST was used to align contigs to IMGT TRBV, TRBD and TRBJ reference genes, and CDR3 was defined according to IMGT. Clonotypes above 0.1% frequency were classified as highly expanded clones. Shannon entropy served as the measure of repertoire diversity, while the Gini coefficient captured V-J evenness. Public clonotypes were defined as clonotypes shared by more than one individual. Using fastp trimming at Q25 and MiXCR clonotype assembly, TCRdb reanalyzed the public sequencing data and kept in-frame beta chains. Rows merge per CDR3 protein into single entries with the most common DNA and genes. TCRdb's processing, not the authors' own work, is the source of the V and J calls. Here the sample has about 470,000 distinct CDR3 sequences; 16% occur a single time. Jointly, the top ten make up more than 9% of the sample.

V is cut back by 7 bases and J by 7 bases, with 9 bases in the junction unmatched. Inclusive of the bounding cysteine and phenylalanine, the CDR3 is 15 residues long. Just the 45-base CDR3 DNA is kept, in frame starting at base 1. In the germline V gene, CDR1 corresponds to MNHNS and CDR2 to SASEGT. General findings and caveats noted by the study authors: The authors acknowledged the small sample size as a limitation that may reduce accuracy. Because the primary lesion, thyroid tissue, could not be accessed, the study looked at peripheral blood alone. A larger number of public clonotypes was shared among persistent patients (approximately 3,000) than among newly diagnosed patients (around 890). Preferential use of TRBV28, TRBJ1-2 and TRBJ2-5 was observed in persistent disease, whereas TRBV20-1 and TRBJ2-1 were favored in newly diagnosed disease. Sequencing and analysis were restricted to the TCR beta chain. Persistent Graves' disease patients showed lower TCR Shannon entropy and fewer highly expanded clones than newly diagnosed patients, suggesting clonal expansion.

This clonotype came up many times. Its antigen is currently not known. Base quality data are lacking; no much larger clone is found one base away. The intended sense of this specimen's time point label: newly diagnosed GD, antithyroid drugs for less than 3 months. For both TCR sequencing and RNA sequencing, RNA was extracted from PBMCs using TRIzol. Graves' disease was diagnosed according to American Thyroid Association guidelines. Patients for the study were recruited at an endocrinology department in Xi'an, China. Each patient gave roughly 10 milliliters of peripheral blood, collected in an EDTA anticoagulant tube. Ficoll Paque Plus density gradient separation was used to isolate PBMCs, and no additional T cell sorting was done. An Agilent 2100 Bioanalyzer and agarose gel were used to assess RNA quality, and a NanoDrop 2000 was used to measure RNA concentration. The same data also went into a second study, on T cells in Graves' hyperthyroidism and ophthalmopathy. The second study's authors report: A patient counted as having stable Graves' hyperthyroidism if no progression to ophthalmopathy occurred over 18 months of follow-up. Hyperthyroidism patients were newly diagnosed, had a disease duration of under 2 months, and were aged 18 to 65 years. Patients with uncontrolled infections, other autoimmune diseases, pregnancy or lactation were excluded. Diagnoses were based on clinical symptoms, serum thyroxine and TRAb, thyroid ultrasound and orbital computed tomography. The first round of RT-PCR for the TCR CDR3 was performed with the HTBI primer set and the Qiagen OneStep RT-PCR kit. Most expanded thyroid clonotypes (frequency above 0.001) were also detected in blood, a finding suggesting that blood repertoires may reflect thyroid immune responses. A 13 V-J signature model separated ophthalmopathy from stable hyperthyroidism, with approximately 87% sensitivity and roughly 81% specificity in cross-validation and 80%/75% in testing. During validation, the model predicted progression to ophthalmopathy a median of about 6.5 months ahead of onset, with almost 71% sensitivity and 72% to 80% specificity. To identify TCR V-J signatures that set the groups apart, the researchers used a discovery cohort of about a hundred patients, made up of some 41 with Graves' ophthalmopathy and 57 with stable Graves' hyperthyroidism. Prospective prediction of ophthalmopathy was tested in an independent validation cohort of fewer than 20 hyperthyroidism patients and some 17 patients who later progressed to ophthalmopathy. The approximately 95 discovery patients were divided at random into training and test sets in a 7:3 ratio. Thyroid tissue and blood T-cell repertoires from over 5 Graves' hyperthyroidism patients were also compared in the study. Once sampling was done, hyperthyroidism patients were given methimazole at a starting dose of 30 mg daily, whereas ophthalmopathy patients were given high-dose intravenous methylprednisolone. Libraries were constructed in a second round of multiplex PCR, after which size selection and purification were carried out. The libraries were sequenced on an Illumina HiSeq2000 using paired-end 100 bp reads. SOAPnuke was used to process the raw data, throwing out any read that contained adapters or uncalled bases, had a mean Phred below 15, or lacked an exact constant-primer or identifier match. High-quality paired reads were merged with COPE v1.2.5, and unique nucleotide sequences were defined as clonotypes. Clonotypes were aligned to IMGT TRBV, TRBD and TRBJ reference segments using MiTCR v1.1. Only V-J combinations with frequency above 0.0001, covering approximately 99% of repertoires, were analysed. A TCS score was defined as the ratio between F50 (clonal expansion) and ExV (chaos), using BLOSUM62-based TCRdist between CDR3 peptides within each V-J. Welch's t-statistics and random forest reduced roughly 530 V-J features to fewer than 15, which were used in a naive Bayes classifier (R e1071). No statistical method was used to fix the sample size in advance, and group allocation was not hidden from the investigators. The paper reports TCR Vbeta CDR3 sequencing of 135 peripheral blood samples: some 41 ophthalmopathy, under 80 hyperthyroidism and around 17 progressor patients.

The input for sequencing was peripheral blood mononuclear cells (PBMCs), taken at new diagnosis, from a patient treated with antithyroid drugs. This chain is built from TRBV6-1 and TRBJ2-2; TRBD1 fits 10 bases in the junction. The clonotype originates from a man aged 40-49 years with Graves disease. Donor details come from another sample of the same person, matched by shared clones. The CDR3 protein is CASNQGTGAVGELFF. At the DNA level, the sequence is TGTGCCAGCAACCAAGGGACAGGGGCCGTCGGGGAGCTGTTTTTT.